This entry describes one T cell receptor (beta chain). It has no known antigen specificity. No base-level quality is on record; no much larger clone is a single base apart. The data were taken from a study of graft-versus-host responses after intestinal transplantation (dated by TCRdb to the early 2020s). Regarding the research as a whole: Recipients received multivisceral, liver-intestinal, or isolated intestinal transplants. Anti-thymocyte globulin induction was given to all recipients, followed by maintenance tacrolimus and steroids for 2 to 4 years. To identify alloreactive clones, pre-transplant mixed lymphocyte reaction products were sequenced and then compared with unstimulated pre-transplant donor and recipient T cells. Bulk TCR-beta CDR3 sequencing was used to track graft-versus-host and host-versus-graft alloreactive T cell clones in the graft, circulation and bone marrow after intestinal transplantation. Samples from a few later patients were sequenced in-house on an Illumina MiSeq with MiXCR processing rather than by the commercial service. Donor T cell macrochimerism was defined as a peak of at least 4% donor T cells among recipient peripheral blood mononuclear cells. Of the roughly 24 intestinal transplant recipients enrolled in the cohort, one of whom was a retransplant, a few patients without pretransplant specimens were excluded.

In the first month after transplant, blood samples were collected up to 4 times, and after that at least monthly when available. Library preparation used the immunoSEQ multiplex PCR assay. Adaptive Biotechnologies carried out high-throughput TCR-beta CDR3 sequencing of genomic DNA for most patients. In the original analysis: TCR sequencing data for around 19 patients were retrieved from Adaptive's ImmunoSEQ software; a few other patients were processed with MiXCR and VDJtools. CDR3 nucleotide sequences shared by donor and recipient were removed because the origin of these sequences could not be assigned. To count as alloreactive, a clone needed at least 2-fold expansion over unstimulated cells and a minimum CFSE-low frequency of 0.002% (template counts) or 0.001% (read counts). Clones were considered mappable if detected in sequenced pre-transplant spleen, lymph node, or MLR CFSE-low populations of the donor or recipient. The cumulative frequency of alloreactive clones was calculated as a percentage of all sequences, weighted by copy number. The immuneACCESS repertoire file appears here via TCRdb, limited to in-frame rearrangements. These files lack a portion of the clones; in checked studies, under half of the deficit traces to unresolved V genes, and the cause of the others is not known. V, J and clone size are those of that table, while D and trimming were read from the DNA. Within this sample are approximately 3,500 clones, with 94% of them counted one time only. Roughly 1.3% of the sample belongs to the ten largest clones.

CDR1 and CDR2, looked up from the germline V gene, are MGHRA and YSYEKL. From cysteine to phenylalanine, the CDR3 is 15 amino acids long. The sequence is cut down to CDR3 DNA, 45 bases in frame from base 1. Trimming accounts for 2 bases at V and 3 bases at J, while the number of junction bases matched to no gene is 6. The paper as a whole reports these results and caveats: GvH clones turned up in recipient bone marrow, with some appearing earlier in ileal mucosa or blood, a pattern consistent with an intestinal mucosal origin. Peak levels of circulating GvH clones were associated with declines in HvG clones early after transplant. In patients with donor T cell macrochimerism, the allografts had high GvH to HvG T cell clonal ratios. The relatively low number and heterogeneity of intestinal transplant patients limited the conclusions.

The chain links TRBV4-1 with TRBJ2-7; 8 central bases correspond to TRBD1. The source was PBMCs, collected 11 days after intestinal transplantation. The origin of this receptor is a human patient who received an intestinal transplant, so some T cells may come from the graft donor. The CDR3: CASSQIVTGGYEQYF. DNA sequence: TGCGCCAGCAGCCAAATTGTAACAGGGGGCTACGAGCAGTACTTC.